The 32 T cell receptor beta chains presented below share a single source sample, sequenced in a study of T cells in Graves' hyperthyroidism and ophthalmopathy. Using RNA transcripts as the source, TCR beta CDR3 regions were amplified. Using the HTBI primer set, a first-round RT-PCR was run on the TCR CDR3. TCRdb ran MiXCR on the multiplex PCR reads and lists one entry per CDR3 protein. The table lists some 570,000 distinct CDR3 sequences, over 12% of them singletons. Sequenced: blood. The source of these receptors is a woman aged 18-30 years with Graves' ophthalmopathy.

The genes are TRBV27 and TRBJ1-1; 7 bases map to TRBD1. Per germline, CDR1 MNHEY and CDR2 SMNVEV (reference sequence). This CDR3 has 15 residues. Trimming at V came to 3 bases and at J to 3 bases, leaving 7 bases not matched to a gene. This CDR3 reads CASSLSGGTDTEAFF. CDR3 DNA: TGTGCCAGCAGTTTGTCAGGGGGTACGGACACTGAAGCTTTCTTT.

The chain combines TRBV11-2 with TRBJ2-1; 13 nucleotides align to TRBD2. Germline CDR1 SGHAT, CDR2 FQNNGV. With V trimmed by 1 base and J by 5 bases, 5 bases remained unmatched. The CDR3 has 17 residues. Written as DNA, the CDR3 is TGTGCCAGCAGCTTAGTGACTAGCGGGAGGATAGACAATGAGCAGTTCTTC. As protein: CASSLVTSGRIDNEQFF. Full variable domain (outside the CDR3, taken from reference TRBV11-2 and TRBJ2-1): EAGVAQSPRYKIIEKRQSVAFWCNPISGHATLYWYQQILGQGPKLLIQFQNNGVVDDSQLPKDRFSAERLKGVDSTLKIQPAKLEDSAVYLCASSLVTSGRIDNEQFFGPGTRLTVL.

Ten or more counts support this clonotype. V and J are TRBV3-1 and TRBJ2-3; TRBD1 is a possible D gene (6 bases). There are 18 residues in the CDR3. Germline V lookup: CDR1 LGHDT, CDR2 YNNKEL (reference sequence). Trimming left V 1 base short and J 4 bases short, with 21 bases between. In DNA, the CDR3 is TGTGCCAGCAGCCAAGCTCGCCTCCGGGACACCTCCGCAGATACGCAGTATTTT. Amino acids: CASSQARLRDTSADTQYF.

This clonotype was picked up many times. The CDR3 sequence is CSVNDPTDTDTQYF. The CDR3 nucleotides read TGCAGCGTGAACGACCCGACAGACACAGATACGCAGTATTTT. The rearrangement links TRBV29-1 to TRBJ2-3; maybe TRBD1 (5 bases). The CDR3 totals 14 residues. Germline V gene lookup returns CDR1 SQVTM and CDR2 ANQGSEA. Trimming took 6 bases from V and 2 from J, leaving 15 bases between them.

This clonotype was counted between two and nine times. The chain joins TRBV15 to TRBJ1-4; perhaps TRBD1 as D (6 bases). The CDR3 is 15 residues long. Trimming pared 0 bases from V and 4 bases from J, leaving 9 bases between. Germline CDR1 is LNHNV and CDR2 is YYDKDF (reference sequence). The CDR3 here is CATSREQGFNEKLFF. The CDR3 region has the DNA TGTGCCACCAGCAGAGAACAGGGCTTTAATGAAAAACTGTTTTTT.

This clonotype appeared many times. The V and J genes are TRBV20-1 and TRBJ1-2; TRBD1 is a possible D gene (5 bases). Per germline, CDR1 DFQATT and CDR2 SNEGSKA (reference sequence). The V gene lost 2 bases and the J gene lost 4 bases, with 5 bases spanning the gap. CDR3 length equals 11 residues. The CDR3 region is CSARQGYGYTF. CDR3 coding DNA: TGCAGTGCTAGACAGGGCTATGGCTACACCTTC.

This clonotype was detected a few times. Written as DNA, the CDR3 is TGTGCCAGCGGGACGGATGGAAACACCATATATTTT. This gives the protein CASGTDGNTIYF. V gene TRBV19 combines with J gene TRBJ1-3; possibly TRBD1 for D (5 bases). Trimming left V 9 bases short and J 3 bases short, with 9 bases between. Germline assignment: CDR1 LNHDA and CDR2 SQIVND (reference sequence). The CDR3 is 12 residues long.

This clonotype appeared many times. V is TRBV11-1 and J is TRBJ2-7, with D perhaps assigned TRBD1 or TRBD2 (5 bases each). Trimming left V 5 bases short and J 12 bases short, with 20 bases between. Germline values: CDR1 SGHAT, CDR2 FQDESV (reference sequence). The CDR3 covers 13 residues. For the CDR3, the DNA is TGTGCCAGCAGCCTCGAAGAGACAGCGGTAAGGTACTTC. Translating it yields CASSLEETAVRYF.

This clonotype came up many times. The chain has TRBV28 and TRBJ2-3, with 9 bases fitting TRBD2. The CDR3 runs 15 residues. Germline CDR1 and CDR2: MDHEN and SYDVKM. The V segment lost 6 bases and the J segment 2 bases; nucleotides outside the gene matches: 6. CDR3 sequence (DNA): TGTGCCAGCAGCCGTACTAGCGGGTACACAGATACGCAGTATTTT. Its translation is CASSRTSGYTDTQYF.

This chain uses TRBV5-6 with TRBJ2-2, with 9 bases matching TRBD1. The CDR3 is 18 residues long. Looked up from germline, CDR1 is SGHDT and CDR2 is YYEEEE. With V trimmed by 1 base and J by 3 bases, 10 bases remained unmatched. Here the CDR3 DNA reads TGTGCCAGCAGCTTGATCAGGACAGGGGTGTTCGACACCGGGGAGCTGTTTTTT. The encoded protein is CASSLIRTGVFDTGELFF.

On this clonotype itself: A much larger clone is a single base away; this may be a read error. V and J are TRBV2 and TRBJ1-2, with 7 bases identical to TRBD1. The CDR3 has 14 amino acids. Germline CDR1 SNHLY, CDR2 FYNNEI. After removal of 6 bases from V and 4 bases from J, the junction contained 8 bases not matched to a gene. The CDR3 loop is CASSGGQAIYGYTF. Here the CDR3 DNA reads TGTGCCAGCAGCGGCGGACAGGCCATCTATGGCTACACCTTC.

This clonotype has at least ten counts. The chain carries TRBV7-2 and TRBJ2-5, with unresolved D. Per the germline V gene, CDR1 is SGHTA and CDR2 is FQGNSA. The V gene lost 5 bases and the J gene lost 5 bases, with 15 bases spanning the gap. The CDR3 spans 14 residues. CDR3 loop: CASSQDRRVETQYF. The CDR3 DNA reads TGTGCCAGCAGCCAAGACCGTCGGGTGGAGACCCAGTACTTC.

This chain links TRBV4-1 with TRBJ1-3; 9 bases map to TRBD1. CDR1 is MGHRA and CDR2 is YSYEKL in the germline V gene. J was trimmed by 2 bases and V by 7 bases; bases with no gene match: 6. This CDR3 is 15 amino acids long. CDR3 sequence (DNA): TGCGCCAGCACCTTTGGGGACAGGGCTGGAAACACCATATATTTT. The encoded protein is CASTFGDRAGNTIYF.

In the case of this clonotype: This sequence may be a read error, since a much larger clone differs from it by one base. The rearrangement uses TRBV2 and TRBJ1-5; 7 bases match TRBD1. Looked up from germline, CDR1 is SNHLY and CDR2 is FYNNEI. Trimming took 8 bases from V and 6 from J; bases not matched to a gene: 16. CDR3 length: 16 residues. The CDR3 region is CASGMQGGRGSQPQHF. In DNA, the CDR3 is TGTGCCAGCGGGATGCAGGGGGGCCGGGGCAGTCAGCCCCAGCATTTT.

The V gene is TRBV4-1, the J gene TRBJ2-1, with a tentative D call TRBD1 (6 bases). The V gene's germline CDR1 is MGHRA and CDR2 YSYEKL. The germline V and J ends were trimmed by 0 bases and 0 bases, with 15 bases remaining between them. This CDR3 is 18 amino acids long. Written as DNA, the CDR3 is TGCGCCAGCAGCCAAGATCCCACTAGGGGGAGCTCCTACAATGAGCAGTTCTTC. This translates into CASSQDPTRGSSYNEQFF.

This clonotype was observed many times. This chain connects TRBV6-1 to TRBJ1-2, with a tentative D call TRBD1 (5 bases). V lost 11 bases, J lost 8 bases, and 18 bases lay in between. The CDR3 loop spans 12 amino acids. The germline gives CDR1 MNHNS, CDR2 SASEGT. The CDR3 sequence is CAARDGGTGYTF. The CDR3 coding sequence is TGTGCCGCCCGGGACGGCGGAACCGGCTACACCTTC.

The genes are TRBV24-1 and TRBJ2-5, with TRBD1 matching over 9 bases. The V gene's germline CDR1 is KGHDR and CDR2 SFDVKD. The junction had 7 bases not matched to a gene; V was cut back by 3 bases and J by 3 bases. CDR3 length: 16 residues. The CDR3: CATSDVGQGGKETQYF. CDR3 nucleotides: TGTGCCACCAGTGATGTGGGACAGGGCGGGAAAGAGACCCAGTACTTC.

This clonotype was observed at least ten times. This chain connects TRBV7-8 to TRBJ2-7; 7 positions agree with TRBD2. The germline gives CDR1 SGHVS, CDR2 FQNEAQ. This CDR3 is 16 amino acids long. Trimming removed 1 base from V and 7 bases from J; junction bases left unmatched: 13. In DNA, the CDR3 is TGTGCCAGCAGCTTAGACTCCCTAGCGGCGCGGGGGGAGCAGTACTTC. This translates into CASSLDSLAARGEQYF.

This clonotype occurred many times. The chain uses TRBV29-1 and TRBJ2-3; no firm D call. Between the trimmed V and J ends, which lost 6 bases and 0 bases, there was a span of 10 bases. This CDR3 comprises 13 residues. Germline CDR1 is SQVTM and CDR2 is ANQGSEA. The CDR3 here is CSVAPDSTDTQYF. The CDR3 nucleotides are TGCAGCGTAGCTCCGGACAGCACAGATACGCAGTATTTT.

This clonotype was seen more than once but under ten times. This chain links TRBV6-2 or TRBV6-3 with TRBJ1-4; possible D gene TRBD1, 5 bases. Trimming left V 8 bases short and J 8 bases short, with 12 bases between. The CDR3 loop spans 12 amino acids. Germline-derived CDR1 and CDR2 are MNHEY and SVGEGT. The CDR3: CASGASPEKLFF. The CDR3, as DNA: TGTGCCAGCGGGGCATCACCAGAAAAACTGTTTTTT.

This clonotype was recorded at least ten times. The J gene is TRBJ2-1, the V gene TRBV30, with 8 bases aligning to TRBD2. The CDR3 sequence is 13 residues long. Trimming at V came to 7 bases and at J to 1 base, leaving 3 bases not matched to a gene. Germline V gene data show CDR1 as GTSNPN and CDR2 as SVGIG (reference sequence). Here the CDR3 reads CASVAGSYNEQFF. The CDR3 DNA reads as TGTGCCTCCGTAGCGGGATCCTACAATGAGCAGTTCTTC.

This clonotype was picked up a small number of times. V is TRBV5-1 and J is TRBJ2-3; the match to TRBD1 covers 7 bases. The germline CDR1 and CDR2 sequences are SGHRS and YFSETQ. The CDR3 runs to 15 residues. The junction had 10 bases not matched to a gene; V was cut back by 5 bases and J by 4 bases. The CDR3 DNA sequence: TGCGCCAGCAGTCCCGGGACAGTTCAGGCAGATACGCAGTATTTT. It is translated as CASSPGTVQADTQYF.

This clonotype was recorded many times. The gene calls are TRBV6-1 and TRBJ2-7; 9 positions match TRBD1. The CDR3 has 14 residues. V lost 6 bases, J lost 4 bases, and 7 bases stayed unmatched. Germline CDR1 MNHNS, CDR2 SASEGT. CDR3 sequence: CASSPGTGKYEQYF. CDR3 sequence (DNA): TGTGCCAGCAGCCCCGGGACAGGGAAATACGAGCAGTACTTC.

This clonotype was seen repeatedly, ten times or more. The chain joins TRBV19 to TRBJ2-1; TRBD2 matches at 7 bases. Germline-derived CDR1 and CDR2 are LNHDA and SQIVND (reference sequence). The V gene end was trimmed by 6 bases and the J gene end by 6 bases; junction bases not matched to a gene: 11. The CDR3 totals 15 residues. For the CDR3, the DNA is TGTGCCAGTAGGGGGGGGACCGGGAACACCAATGAGCAGTTCTTC. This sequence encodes CASRGGTGNTNEQFF.

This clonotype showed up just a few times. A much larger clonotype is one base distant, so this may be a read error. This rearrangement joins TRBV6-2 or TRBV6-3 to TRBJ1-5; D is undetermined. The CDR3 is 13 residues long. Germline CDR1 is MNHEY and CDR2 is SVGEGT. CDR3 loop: CTSSSNSNQPQHF. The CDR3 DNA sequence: TGTACCAGCAGTTCGAACAGCAATCAGCCCCAGCATTTT.

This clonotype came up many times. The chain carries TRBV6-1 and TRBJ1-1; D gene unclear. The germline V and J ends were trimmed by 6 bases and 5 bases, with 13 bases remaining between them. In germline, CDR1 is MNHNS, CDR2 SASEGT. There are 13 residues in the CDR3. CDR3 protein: CASSFSSDTEAFF. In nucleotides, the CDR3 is TGTGCCAGCAGCTTCTCAAGTGATACTGAAGCTTTCTTT.

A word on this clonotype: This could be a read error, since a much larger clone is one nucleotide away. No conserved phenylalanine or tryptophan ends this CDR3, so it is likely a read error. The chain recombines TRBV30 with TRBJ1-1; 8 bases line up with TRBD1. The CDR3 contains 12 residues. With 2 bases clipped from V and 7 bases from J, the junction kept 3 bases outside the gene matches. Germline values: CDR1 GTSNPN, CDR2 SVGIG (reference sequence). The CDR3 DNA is TGTGCCTGGAGTACAGGGGGAGGTGAAGCTTTCCTT. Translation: CAWSTGGGEAFL.

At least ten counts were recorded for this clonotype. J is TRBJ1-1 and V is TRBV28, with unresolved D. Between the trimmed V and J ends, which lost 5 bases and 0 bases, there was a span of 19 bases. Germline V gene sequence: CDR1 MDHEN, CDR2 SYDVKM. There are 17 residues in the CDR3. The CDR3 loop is CASSESRPGRMNTEAFF. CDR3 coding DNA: TGTGCCAGCAGTGAGTCTCGGCCGGGCAGGATGAACACTGAAGCTTTCTTT.

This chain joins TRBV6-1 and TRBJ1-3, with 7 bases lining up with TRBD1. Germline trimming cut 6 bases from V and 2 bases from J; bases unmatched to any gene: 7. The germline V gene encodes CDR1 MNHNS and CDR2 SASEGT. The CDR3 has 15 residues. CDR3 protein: CASSDPTGAGNTIYF. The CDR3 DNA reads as TGTGCCAGCAGCGACCCCACAGGGGCTGGAAACACCATATATTTT.

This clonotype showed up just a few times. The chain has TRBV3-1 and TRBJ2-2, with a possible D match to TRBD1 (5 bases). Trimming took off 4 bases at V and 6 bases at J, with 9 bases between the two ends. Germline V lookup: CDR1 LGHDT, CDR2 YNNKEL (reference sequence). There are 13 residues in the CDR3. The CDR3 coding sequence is TGTGCCAGCAGCCGAATAGGGGCCGGGGAGCTGTTTTTT. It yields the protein CASSRIGAGELFF.

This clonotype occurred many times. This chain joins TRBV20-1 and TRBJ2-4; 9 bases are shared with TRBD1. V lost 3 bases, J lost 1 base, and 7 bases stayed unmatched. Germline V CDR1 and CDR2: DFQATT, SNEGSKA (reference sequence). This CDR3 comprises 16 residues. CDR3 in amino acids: CSARRQGEVAKNIQYF. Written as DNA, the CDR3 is TGCAGTGCTAGGCGACAGGGGGAGGTCGCCAAAAACATTCAGTACTTC.

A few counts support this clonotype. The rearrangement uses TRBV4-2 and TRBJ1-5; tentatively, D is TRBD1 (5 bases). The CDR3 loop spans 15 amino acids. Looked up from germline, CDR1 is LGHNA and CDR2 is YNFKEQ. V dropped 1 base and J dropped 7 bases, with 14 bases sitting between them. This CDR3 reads CASSQGFPGTQPQHF. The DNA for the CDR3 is TGTGCCAGCAGCCAAGGGTTCCCGGGGACCCAGCCCCAGCATTTT.